The sequence of this TCR beta chain was determined in a study of cytomegalovirus exposure and HLA in healthy donors. Clones were sequenced by immunoSEQ multiplex PCR, and TCRdb holds only the in-frame ones, with some missing. The sample holds about 140,000 clones, less than 90% seen once. Findings and caveats of the study: Subsequent analysis showed first-cohort TCR clusters tending to co-occur in around 130 validation repertoires.

The CDR3 covers 12 residues. With 6 bases removed from V and 8 bases from J, the gap between germline ends came to 12 bases. Germline assignment: CDR1 MNHNY and CDR2 SVGAGI (reference sequence). For this clone: Antigen: not known.

Sequencing input: PBMCs. This rearrangement joins TRBV6-6 to TRBJ2-3; tentative D call: TRBD1 (6 bases). The receptor was derived from a young man in good health and CMV-seronegative. The CDR3 coding sequence is TGTGCCAGCAGCTTTACAGGGTCTACGCAGTATTTT. As protein: CASSFTGSTQYF.